These 5 T cell receptor beta chains originate from one sample sequenced in a study of T cell responses to AZD1222 COVID-19 vaccine. Method: immunoSEQ multiplex PCR; TCRdb's copy keeps in-frame clones and lacks some. This sample has 200,000 or so clones, with almost 95% found just once. Here the sequenced sample was peripheral blood, taken on day 0 of AZD1222 vaccination. These receptors all come from an adult in good health.

The chain carries TRBV30 and TRBJ1-1, with D uncertain. Germline CDR1 and CDR2: GTSNPN and SVGIG (reference sequence). The length of the CDR3 is 15 residues. V gave up 0 bases and J gave up 1 base, with 12 bases separating them. CDR3 nucleotides: TGTGCCTGGAGTGTACTACGGACGGAGAACACTGAAGCTTTCTTT. Encoded protein: CAWSVLRTENTEAFF.

The genes are TRBV20-1 and TRBJ1-6; D remains unclear. V gave up 0 bases and J gave up 19 bases, with 13 bases separating them. The germline V gene encodes CDR1 DFQATT and CDR2 SNEGSKA (reference sequence). This CDR3 spans 11 amino acids. The CDR3: CSARDGSPLHF. DNA for the CDR3: TGCAGTGCTAGAGATGGTTCCCCCTTGCACTTT.

The genes are TRBV29-1 and TRBJ2-1; 7 bases align to TRBD2. Trimming took 4 bases from V and 4 from J; bases not matched to a gene: 7. Per the germline V gene, CDR1 is SQVTM and CDR2 is ANQGSEA. CDR3 length equals 14 residues. The CDR3 nucleotides are TGCAGCGTTGTTAGGTGGGAGGGGTACAATGAGCAGTTCTTC. Amino acids: CSVVRWEGYNEQFF.

This chain uses TRBV4-1 with TRBJ2-1; 12 positions agree with TRBD2. J lost 8 bases, V lost 4 bases, and 15 bases had no gene match. From germline, CDR1 is MGHRA and CDR2 YSYEKL. The CDR3 covers 18 residues. Written as DNA, the CDR3 is TGCGCCAGCAGCCGCACCTTCCAGACTAGCGGGAGCGGCTATGAGCAGTTCTTC. Translating it yields CASSRTFQTSGSGYEQFF.

The chain combines TRBV7-8 with TRBJ2-1, with TRBD2 matching 7 bases. The J segment lost 4 bases and the V segment lost 0 bases, leaving 9 bases of the junction unmatched. The CDR3 has 17 residues. The V gene's germline CDR1 is SGHVS and CDR2 FQNEAQ. CDR3 DNA: TGTGCCAGCAGCTTAGCACGGGGCGGGAGTAGGTACAATGAGCAGTTCTTC. Translated: CASSLARGGSRYNEQFF.